A selection of T cell receptor beta chains follows, all from one sample in a study of T cell clones after liver transplantation. Repertoires were generated with immunoSEQ multiplex PCR, while TCRdb's copy carries only in-frame clones and drops some. The sample has about 120,000 clones; approximately 90% are singletons. The starting material was CD4+ T cells from blood, obtained 12 months after liver transplant. These receptors were obtained from a human patient who received a liver transplant. Some T cells may possibly be graft donor cells. CDR3s include the opening cysteine and the closing phenylalanine or tryptophan. A D gene is named only where the DNA matches it firmly.

v_gene,d_gene,j_gene,CDR3nt,CDR3aa
TRBV5-1,TRBD1,TRBJ1-1,TGCGCCAGCAGGGGGACAGGGGAGGTCACTGAAGCTTTCTTT,CASRGTGEVTEAFF
TRBV9,.,TRBJ2-3,TGTGCCAGCAGCGTAAAGGATACGCAGTATTTT,CASSVKDTQYF
TRBV25-1,.,TRBJ2-3,TGTGCCAGCAGCCGGGGTACAGATACGCAGTATTTT,CASSRGTDTQYF
TRBV7-2,.,TRBJ2-1,TGTGCCAGCAGCTTAGTTGCGGGACCATACAATGAGCAGTTCTTC,CASSLVAGPYNEQFF
TRBV19,.,TRBJ2-1,TGTGCCAGCCAGAGGGCGGCGGTACAGTTCTTC,CASQRAAVQFF
TRBV9,TRBD2,TRBJ2-3,TGTGCCAGCAGCGTAGGGCTAGCGGGAGGTGGCGCAGATACGCAGTATTTT,CASSVGLAGGGADTQYF
TRBV7-9,TRBD1,TRBJ1-3,TGTGCCAGCAGCTTAGCTGAGAGGGGGCTTGGAAACACCATATATTTT,CASSLAERGLGNTIYF
TRBV5-1,.,TRBJ1-5,TGCGCCAGCAGCTTGGGGGCCCCTGGTCAGCCCCAGCATTTT,CASSLGAPGQPQHF
TRBV7-9,.,TRBJ1-3,TGTGCCAGCAGCTTTGATAAACCTAAATCCTCTGGAAACACCATATATTTT,CASSFDKPKSSGNTIYF
TRBV11-3,.,TRBJ2-1,TGTGCCAGCAGCTCCAGTGGGGGAGAGCAGTTCTTC,CASSSSGGEQFF
TRBV6-1,.,TRBJ1-5,TGTGCCAGCGGGGAGGGTTCATATAGCAATCAGCCCCAGCATTTT,CASGEGSYSNQPQHF
TRBV7-3,TRBD2,TRBJ2-5,TGTGCCAGCAGCGTTAGCGGGCGGGAGACCCAGTACTTC,CASSVSGRETQYF
TRBV7-2,TRBD1,TRBJ2-1,TGTGCCAGCAGCCCCCAGACAGGGTCACGATACAATGAGCAGTTCTTC,CASSPQTGSRYNEQFF
TRBV11-2,TRBD2,TRBJ2-7,TGTGCCAGCAGCTTAGATCACTCTCTAGCGGGATGGTTCGAGCAGTACTTC,CASSLDHSLAGWFEQYF
TRBV29-1,.,TRBJ2-2,TGCAGCGTTGAAAGGAGGGCGAGCACCGGGGAGCTGTTTTTT,CSVERRASTGELFF
TRBV12-5,.,TRBJ2-5,TGTGCTAGCCAGGGGGCCGGTAGCGGGAGTTTGGAGACCCAGTACTTC,CASQGAGSGSLETQYF
TRBV7-8,.,TRBJ2-7,TGTGCCAGCAGCCCACGTGCTGGTTTGTACGAGCAGTACTTC,CASSPRAGLYEQYF
TRBV2,.,TRBJ2-7,TGTGCGTCGGGGGCAATCTACGAGCAGTACTTC,CASGAIYEQYF